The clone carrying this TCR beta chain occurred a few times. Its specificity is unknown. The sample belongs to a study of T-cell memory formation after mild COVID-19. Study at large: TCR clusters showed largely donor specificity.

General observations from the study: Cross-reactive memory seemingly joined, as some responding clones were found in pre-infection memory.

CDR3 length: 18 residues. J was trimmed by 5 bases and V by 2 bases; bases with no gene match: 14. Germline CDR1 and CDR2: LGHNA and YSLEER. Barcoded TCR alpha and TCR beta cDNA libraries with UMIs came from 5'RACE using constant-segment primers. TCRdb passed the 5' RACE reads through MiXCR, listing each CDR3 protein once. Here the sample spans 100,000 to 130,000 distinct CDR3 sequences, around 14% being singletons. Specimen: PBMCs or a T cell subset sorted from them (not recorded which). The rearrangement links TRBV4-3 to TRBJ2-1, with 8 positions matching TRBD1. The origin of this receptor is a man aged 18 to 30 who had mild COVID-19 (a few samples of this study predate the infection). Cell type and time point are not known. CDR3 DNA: TGCGCCAGCAGCCAATCCACCTACAGGACAGGGTCAGACAATGAGCAGTTCTTC. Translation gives CASSQSTYRTGSDNEQFF.